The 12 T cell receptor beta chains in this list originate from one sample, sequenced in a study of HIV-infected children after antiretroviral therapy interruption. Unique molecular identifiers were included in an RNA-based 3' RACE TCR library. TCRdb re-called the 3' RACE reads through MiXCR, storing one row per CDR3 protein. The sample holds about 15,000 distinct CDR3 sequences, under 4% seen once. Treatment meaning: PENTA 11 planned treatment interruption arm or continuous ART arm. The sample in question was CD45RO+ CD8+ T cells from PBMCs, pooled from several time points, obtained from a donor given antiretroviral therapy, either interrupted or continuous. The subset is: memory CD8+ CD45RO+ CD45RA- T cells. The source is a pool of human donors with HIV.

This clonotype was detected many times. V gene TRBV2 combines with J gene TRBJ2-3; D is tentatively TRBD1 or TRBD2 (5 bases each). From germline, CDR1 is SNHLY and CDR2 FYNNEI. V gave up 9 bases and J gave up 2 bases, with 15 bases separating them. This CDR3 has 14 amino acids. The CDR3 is CASGGTSSTDTQYF. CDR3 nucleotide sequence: TGTGCCAGTGGGGGAACTTCGTCCACAGATACGCAGTATTTT.

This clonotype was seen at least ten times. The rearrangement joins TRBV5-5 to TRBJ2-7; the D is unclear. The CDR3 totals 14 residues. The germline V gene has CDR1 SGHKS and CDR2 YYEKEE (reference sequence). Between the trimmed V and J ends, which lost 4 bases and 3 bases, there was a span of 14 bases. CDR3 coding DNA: TGTGCCAGCAGCGCCCAGGACGGTCACTACGAGCAGTACTTC. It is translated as CASSAQDGHYEQYF.

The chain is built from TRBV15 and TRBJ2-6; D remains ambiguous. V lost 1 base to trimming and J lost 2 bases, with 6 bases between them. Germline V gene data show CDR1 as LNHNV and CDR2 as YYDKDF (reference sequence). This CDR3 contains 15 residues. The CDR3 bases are TGTGCCACCAGCAGAGTCCTCGCTGGGGCCAACGTCCTGACTTTC. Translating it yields CATSRVLAGANVLTF.

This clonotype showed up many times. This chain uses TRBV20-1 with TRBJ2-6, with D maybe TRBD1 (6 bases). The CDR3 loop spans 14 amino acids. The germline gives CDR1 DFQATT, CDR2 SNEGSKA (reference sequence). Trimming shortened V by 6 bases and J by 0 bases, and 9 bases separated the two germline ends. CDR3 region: CSAMDSSGANVLTF. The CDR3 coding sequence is TGCAGTGCCATGGACAGCTCTGGGGCCAACGTCCTGACTTTC.

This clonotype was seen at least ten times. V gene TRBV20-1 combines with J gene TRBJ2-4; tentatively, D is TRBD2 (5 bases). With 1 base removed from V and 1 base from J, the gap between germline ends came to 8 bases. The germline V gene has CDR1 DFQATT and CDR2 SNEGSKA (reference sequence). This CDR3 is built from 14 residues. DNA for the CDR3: TGCAGTGCTAGAGGCGGACTTGCCAAAAACATTCAGTACTTC. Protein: CSARGGLAKNIQYF.

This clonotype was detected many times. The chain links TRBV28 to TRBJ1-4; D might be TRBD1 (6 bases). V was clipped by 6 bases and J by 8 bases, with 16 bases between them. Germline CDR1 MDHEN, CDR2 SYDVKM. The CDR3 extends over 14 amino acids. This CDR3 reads CASRKQGGSEKLFF. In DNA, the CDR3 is TGTGCCAGCAGGAAACAGGGAGGGAGCGAAAAACTGTTTTTT.

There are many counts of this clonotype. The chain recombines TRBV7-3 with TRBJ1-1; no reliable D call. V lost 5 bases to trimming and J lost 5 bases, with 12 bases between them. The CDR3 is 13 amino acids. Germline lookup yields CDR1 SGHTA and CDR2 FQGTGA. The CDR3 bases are TGTGCCAGCAGCCTCCTCGCCCGGACTGAAGCTTTCTTT. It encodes CASSLLARTEAFF.

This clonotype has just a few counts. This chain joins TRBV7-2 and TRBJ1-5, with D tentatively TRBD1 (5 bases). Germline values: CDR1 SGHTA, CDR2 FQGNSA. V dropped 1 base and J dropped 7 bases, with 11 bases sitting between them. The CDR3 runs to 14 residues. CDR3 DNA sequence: TGTGCCAGCAGCTTAGTGGGGGTCTGGCAGCCCCAGCATTTT. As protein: CASSLVGVWQPQHF.

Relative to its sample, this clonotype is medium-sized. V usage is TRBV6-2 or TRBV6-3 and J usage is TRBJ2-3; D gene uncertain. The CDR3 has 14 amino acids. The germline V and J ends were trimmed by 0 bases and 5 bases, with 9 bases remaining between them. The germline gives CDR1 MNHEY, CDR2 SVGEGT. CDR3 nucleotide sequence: TGTGCCAGCAGTTACTCGACGGAGCGAGATACGCAGTATTTT. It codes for CASSYSTERDTQYF.

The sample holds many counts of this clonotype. The CDR3 here is CSARDTEDRGPETQYF. CDR3 in DNA: TGCAGTGCTAGAGATACGGAGGATAGGGGGCCGGAGACCCAGTACTTC. The chain joins TRBV20-1 to TRBJ2-5, with TRBD1 identical over 7 bases. The CDR3 is made up of 16 amino acids. CDR1 is DFQATT, CDR2 SNEGSKA, per germline (reference sequence). J lost 5 bases, V lost 0 bases, and 12 bases had no gene match.

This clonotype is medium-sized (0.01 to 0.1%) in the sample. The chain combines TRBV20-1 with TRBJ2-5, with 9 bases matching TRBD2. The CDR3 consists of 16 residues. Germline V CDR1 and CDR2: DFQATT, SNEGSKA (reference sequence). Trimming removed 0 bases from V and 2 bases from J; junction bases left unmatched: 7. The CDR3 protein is CSARDLASGEQETQYF. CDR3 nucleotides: TGCAGTGCTAGAGATCTGGCTAGCGGGGAACAAGAGACCCAGTACTTC.

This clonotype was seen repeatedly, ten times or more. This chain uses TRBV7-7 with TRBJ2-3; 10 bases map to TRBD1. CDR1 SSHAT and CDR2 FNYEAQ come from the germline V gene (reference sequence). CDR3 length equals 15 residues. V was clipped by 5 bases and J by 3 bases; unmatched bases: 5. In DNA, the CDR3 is TGTGCCAGCAGCCTCGCGGACAGGGGGACAGATACGCAGTATTTT. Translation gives CASSLADRGTDTQYF.